Sequencing of this T cell receptor beta chain was carried out in a study of T cells in Graves' hyperthyroidism and ophthalmopathy. In its sample, this clonotype was seen many times. CDR1 is DFQATT and CDR2 is SNEGSKA in the germline V gene (reference sequence). Trimming at V came to 1 base and at J to 4 bases, leaving 6 bases not matched to a gene. This CDR3 contains 15 residues. The CDR3 regions of TCR beta were amplified from RNA transcripts. RT-PCR in the first round (using the HTBI primer set) targeted the TCR CDR3. TCRdb called the multiplex PCR reads again in MiXCR, with one record for every CDR3 protein. The sample yields around 560,000 distinct CDR3 sequences, 16% seen once.

Material: blood. This TCR derives from a woman younger than 30 with Graves' hyperthyroidism. V and J are TRBV20-1 and TRBJ2-3, with 9 bases identical to TRBD1. The CDR3 coding sequence is TGCAGTGCTAGAGGGACAGGGGAGACGTCAGATACGCAGTATTTT. Encoded protein: CSARGTGETSDTQYF.